A selection of T cell receptor beta chains follows, all from one sample in a study of blood T cells in healthy people across ages. TCRdb reanalysed the 5' RACE reads using MiXCR and keeps one entry per CDR3 protein. The sample comprises a few hundred thousand distinct CDR3 sequences, roughly 26% of which are singletons, and 29% rests with the top ten. The material sequenced was blood. The receptors were gathered from a woman aged 70 to 79 in good health. Both conserved end residues are part of each CDR3. A D gene is named only where the DNA matches it firmly. Clone size appears in some rows only: once, few, many, or a class for an expanded clone.

>TRBV7-6|TRBJ2-5|13|few|NA
CASSSGIRETQYF
TGTGCCAGCAGCTCCGGAATCCGCGAGACCCAGTACTTC
>TRBV12-3/TRBV12-4|TRBJ2-1|15|many|TRBD2
CASSKLAGVYNEQFF
TGTGCCAGCAGCAAACTAGCGGGAGTCTACAATGAGCAGTTCTTC
>TRBV4-3|TRBJ2-3|18|NA|TRBD2
CASSQRNPSSGSTDTQYF
TGCGCCAGCAGCCAACGCAACCCATCTAGCGGAAGCACAGATACGCAGTATTTT
>TRBV4-1|TRBJ2-6|18|few|TRBD2
CASSQGPTSGSGANVLTF
TGCGCCAGCAGCCAAGGACCCACTAGCGGCTCTGGGGCCAACGTCCTGACTTTC
>TRBV6-5|TRBJ2-7|15|many|TRBD2
CATSISRGVSYEQYF
TGTGCCACCTCTATTAGTCGGGGGGTCTCCTACGAGCAGTACTTC
>TRBV7-9|TRBJ2-1|15|NA|TRBD2
CASSYGTSSDNEQFF
TGTGCCAGCAGCTACGGGACTAGCTCCGACAATGAGCAGTTCTTC
>TRBV18|TRBJ2-7|12|NA|NA
CASSPLPYEQYF
TGTGCCAGCTCACCACTTCCCTACGAGCAGTACTTC
>TRBV20-1|TRBJ1-1|16|many|NA
CSARDVQAGSNTEAFF
TGCAGTGCTAGAGATGTCCAGGCGGGATCGAACACTGAAGCTTTCTTT
>TRBV20-1|TRBJ1-2|13|NA|TRBD1
CSGYDRGQYGYTF
TGCAGTGGATACGACAGGGGGCAATATGGCTACACCTTC
>TRBV7-6|TRBJ2-7|15|NA|NA
CASSLGDPGRGEQYF
TGTGCCAGCAGCTTAGGGGACCCAGGACGTGGCGAGCAGTACTTC
>TRBV6-2/TRBV6-3|TRBJ2-4|20|NA|NA
CASSFPLGAGPLGVENIQYF
TGTGCCAGCAGTTTCCCACTTGGGGCGGGACCCCTAGGGGTCGAAAACATTCAGTACTTC
>TRBV7-8|TRBJ2-1|14|many|TRBD1
CASRQGAALNEQFF
TGTGCCAGCAGACAGGGGGCCGCCCTCAATGAGCAGTTCTTC
>TRBV2|TRBJ2-3|15|NA|NA
CASRNVGGTTDTQYF
TGTGCCAGCAGAAATGTAGGAGGTACCACAGATACGCAGTATTTT
>TRBV2|TRBJ2-4|19|NA|NA
CASSLVVPGLFRAKNIQYF
TGTGCCAGCAGCTTAGTAGTCCCTGGGCTGTTTCGTGCCAAAAACATTCAGTACTTC
>TRBV27|TRBJ1-3|15|few|NA
CASRDDRASGNTIYF
TGTGCCAGCAGGGATGATCGGGCGTCTGGAAACACCATATATTTT
>TRBV20-1|TRBJ2-4|15|NA|NA
CSARQGGGAKNIQYF
TGCAGTGCTAGGCAGGGGGGGGGAGCCAAAAACATTCAGTACTTC
>TRBV7-6|TRBJ2-3|18|NA|NA
CASSLEAGGSYSTDTQYF
TGTGCCAGCAGCTTAGAGGCCGGGGGATCATACAGCACAGATACGCAGTATTTT
>TRBV12-3/TRBV12-4|TRBJ1-1|17|few|NA
CASSLKVWVDMNTEAFF
TGTGCCAGCAGTTTAAAAGTGTGGGTAGACATGAACACTGAAGCTTTCTTT
>TRBV7-9|TRBJ1-1|13|few|NA
CASNKDVNTEAFF
TGTGCCAGCAACAAAGACGTTAACACTGAAGCTTTCTTT
>TRBV6-1|TRBJ1-1|16|few|TRBD1
CASSSDRGLLNTEAFF
TGTGCCAGCAGTTCGGACAGGGGACTTTTGAACACTGAAGCTTTCTTT
>TRBV12-3/TRBV12-4|TRBJ2-1|15|few|TRBD1
CASGTGQGHWNEQFF
TGTGCCAGCGGAACGGGACAGGGGCATTGGAATGAGCAGTTCTTC
>TRBV4-2|TRBJ2-1|15|few|TRBD1
CASSQDPQGNGEQFF
TGTGCCAGCAGCCAAGATCCACAGGGGAACGGTGAGCAGTTCTTC
>TRBV29-1|TRBJ2-2|12|NA|NA
CSVQQRDGELFF
TGCAGCGTTCAACAAAGGGATGGGGAGCTGTTTTTT
>TRBV7-2|TRBJ2-5|17|NA|TRBD2
CASSLISGGRGIETQYF
TGTGCCAGCAGCTTAATATCGGGAGGGAGGGGTATCGAGACCCAGTACTTC
>TRBV12-3/TRBV12-4|TRBJ1-1|13|NA|NA
CASKRPKGNEAFF
TGTGCCAGCAAGCGGCCGAAGGGGAATGAAGCTTTCTTT
>TRBV28|TRBJ2-1|12|NA|NA
CASTGAYNEQFF
TGTGCCAGCACTGGGGCTTACAATGAGCAGTTCTTC
>TRBV29-1|TRBJ2-1|14|NA|TRBD2
CSALTSGDYNEQFF
TGCAGCGCCCTGACTAGCGGGGATTACAATGAGCAGTTCTTC
>TRBV28|TRBJ2-5|15|many|TRBD2
CASFALAGGEETQYF
TGTGCCAGCTTTGCTCTAGCGGGGGGAGAAGAGACCCAGTACTTC
>TRBV13|TRBJ2-3|14|NA|TRBD2
CTSSLGLATDTQYF
TGTACCAGCAGCTTAGGACTAGCCACAGATACGCAGTATTTT
>TRBV29-1|TRBJ1-5|13|NA|TRBD1
CSVVDRGNQPQHF
TGCAGCGTTGTGGACAGGGGTAATCAGCCCCAGCATTTT
>TRBV4-1|TRBJ2-3|14|NA|NA
CASSQMDSPDTQYF
TGCGCCAGCAGCCAAATGGACAGCCCAGATACGCAGTATTTT
>TRBV2|TRBJ1-4|14|NA|NA
CASRSTTTNEKLFF
TGTGCCAGCAGGTCGACAACAACTAATGAAAAACTGTTTTTT
>TRBV20-1|TRBJ2-3|14|few|TRBD2
CSAQSGRALDTQYF
TGCAGTGCTCAAAGCGGGAGGGCCTTAGATACGCAGTATTTT
>TRBV27|TRBJ1-2|16|few|TRBD1
CASSPRDRRLNYGYTF
TGTGCCAGCAGCCCTAGGGACAGGAGGTTGAACTATGGCTACACCTTC
>TRBV12-3/TRBV12-4|TRBJ1-4|14|many|NA
CASSRGTFNEKLFF
TGTGCCAGCAGTAGAGGGACCTTTAATGAAAAACTGTTTTTT
>TRBV20-1|TRBJ2-4|14|NA|NA
CSAARDPAKNIQYF
TGCAGTGCCGCGCGGGACCCAGCCAAAAACATTCAGTACTTC
>TRBV20-1|TRBJ2-7|14|few|NA
CSARVRTRIYEQYF
TGCAGTGCTAGAGTCAGGACACGGATCTACGAGCAGTACTTC
>TRBV4-3|TRBJ2-4|18|many|TRBD2
CASSQGTSGRAIENIQYF
TGCGCCAGCAGCCAAGGGACTAGCGGGAGGGCCATCGAAAACATTCAGTACTTC
>TRBV19|TRBJ1-1|14|NA|TRBD1
CASSTGQGFPEAFF
TGTGCCAGTAGTACGGGACAGGGATTTCCTGAAGCTTTCTTT
>TRBV6-5|TRBJ1-5|17|NA|NA
CASSYPKNGVRNQPQHF
TGTGCCAGCAGTTATCCCAAAAACGGGGTGCGCAATCAGCCCCAGCATTTT
>TRBV7-8|TRBJ2-4|17|NA|NA
CASSRGSGQYPKNIQYF
TGTGCCAGCAGCAGGGGGTCGGGCCAGTATCCCAAAAACATTCAGTACTTC
>TRBV5-1|TRBJ2-2|14|NA|NA
CASSLGQAIGELFF
TGCGCCAGCAGCTTGGGCCAGGCTATCGGGGAGCTGTTTTTT
>TRBV20-1|TRBJ1-6|13|few|NA
CSARAGSNSPLHF
TGCAGTGCTAGGGCGGGAAGTAATTCACCCCTCCACTTT
>TRBV5-5|TRBJ2-4|17|few|NA
CASSGGPSDLAKNIQYF
TGTGCCAGCAGTGGGGGGCCCTCAGACCTAGCCAAAAACATTCAGTACTTC
>TRBV15|TRBJ1-1|21|NA|NA
CATSRRGIFQDQRGLNTEAFF
TGTGCCACCAGCAGACGGGGTATCTTCCAAGATCAAAGAGGGTTGAACACTGAAGCTTTCTTT
>TRBV20-1|TRBJ2-7|14|few|TRBD1
CSASRGTGTLEQYF
TGCAGTGCTAGTCGCGGGACAGGGACCCTCGAGCAGTACTTC
>TRBV12-3/TRBV12-4|TRBJ2-7|17|NA|NA
CASSPGARDGSSYEQYF
TGTGCCAGCAGCCCAGGGGCCAGGGACGGGAGCTCCTACGAGCAGTACTTC
>TRBV7-9|TRBJ2-3|16|NA|TRBD1
CASSLNRDSRPDTQFF
TGTGCCAGCAGCTTAAATCGGGACAGCAGGCCAGATACGCAGTTTTTT
>TRBV19|TRBJ1-1|14|NA|NA
CASSEGGRNTEAFF
TGTGCCAGTAGTGAGGGTGGAAGGAACACTGAAGCTTTCTTT
>TRBV20-1|TRBJ2-5|13|NA|NA
CSAGTLNEATQYF
TGCAGTGCTGGGACACTCAACGAGGCGACCCAGTACTTC
>TRBV6-6|TRBJ1-5|16|many|NA
CASSPSDGGGNQPQHF
TGTGCCAGCAGCCCCAGCGATGGAGGGGGAAATCAGCCCCAGCATTTT
>TRBV4-3|TRBJ2-7|15|NA|TRBD1
CASSHLRTGYDEQYF
TGCGCCAGCAGCCATTTAAGGACAGGGTACGACGAGCAGTACTTC
>TRBV20-1|TRBJ1-2|10|many|NA
CSAGDYGYTF
TGCAGCGCGGGGGACTATGGCTACACCTTC
>TRBV15|TRBJ2-7|16|NA|TRBD2
CATSEAGGISSYERYF
TGTGCCACCAGCGAAGCGGGAGGGATTTCCTCCTACGAGCGGTACTTC
>TRBV29-1|TRBJ2-2|12|NA|NA
CSVDLNTGELFF
TGCAGCGTAGACCTTAACACCGGGGAGCTGTTTTTT
>TRBV7-3|TRBJ2-6|15|NA|TRBD1
CASSPGQGGANVLTF
TGTGCCAGCAGCCCGGGACAGGGCGGGGCCAACGTCCTGACTTTC
>TRBV3-1|TRBJ2-1|13|NA|NA
CASSRMSGGEQFF
TGTGCCAGCAGCCGGATGAGTGGGGGTGAGCAGTTCTTC
>TRBV29-1|TRBJ2-7|15|few|NA
CSVEERAGSSYEQYF
TGCAGCGTTGAAGAGAGGGCGGGGAGCTCCTACGAGCAGTACTTC
>TRBV28|TRBJ1-2|14|many|TRBD1
CASSPPDRRQGYTF
TGTGCCAGCAGTCCCCCGGACAGGCGGCAGGGCTACACCTTC